This T cell receptor beta chain was sequenced for a study of blood T cells in healthy people across ages. Findings and limits, study-wide: Naive CD4+ cells and diversity were both higher in long-lived donors than in aged donors.

Only a few counts were recorded for this clonotype. As yet, its antigen is unknown. One end of the junction fails to match germline, which may point to a read error. For the second PCR, which ran for about 6 to 11 cycles, a sample-barcoded 5' primer and a J-beta primer mix were used. TCRdb re-called the 5' RACE reads through MiXCR, storing one row per CDR3 protein. The sample lists more than 700,000 distinct CDR3 sequences, about half occurring once. Sequenced material: blood. The origin of this receptor is a man older than 75 in good health.

CDR3 coding DNA: TGTGCCGGCAGTTCCATGACACAGGGGAGGGAAGAGACCCAGTACTTC. Translation: CAGSSMTQGREETQYF. This chain uses TRBV27 with TRBJ2-5; D may match TRBD1 or TRBD2 (7 bases each). The CDR3 loop spans 16 amino acids. The germline V gene has CDR1 MNHEY and CDR2 SMNVEV (reference sequence).